The TCR beta chain under discussion was sequenced for a study of cytomegalovirus exposure and HLA in healthy donors (dated by TCRdb to between 2016 and 2019). Regarding the research as a whole: An earlier analysis of more than 550 of the donors reported about 300 Gb of sequence data and 95 million to 140 million unique TCR beta sequences obtained from about 179 million T cells. In a later analysis, previously published TCR beta repertoires from about 640 donors were re-analyzed and high-resolution HLA genotyping was added so that TCR occurrence patterns could be studied. All discovery cohort repertoires had been generated on a single sequencing platform. HLA typing included class I and class II loci at four-digit resolution. A later genetic analysis took genome-wide SNP genotypes for 398 of the 666 donors and used that subset as a discovery cohort. To decide whether each TCR beta V gene segment behaved as functional or pseudogenic, an earlier analysis of fewer than 750 of the donors relied on high-throughput TCR beta sequencing. Because of strong linkage in the cohort, four or five DR-DQ haplotypes were treated as single units for association and clustering. Among a few hundred genotyped donors of the cohort, an average of approximately 240,000 unique TCR beta nucleotide sequences were sequenced per donor, roughly 18% of them non-productive. Alongside the repertoire data, information on donor age, sex, ethnicity and CMV serostatus was compiled. The T cell repertoires of about 700 subjects were profiled by immunosequencing and related to cytomegalovirus serostatus. In addition to the first cohort of 650 to 750 subjects, a separate validation cohort of over 90 different subjects was used. The study aimed to test whether signatures of past pathogen exposure could be identified by cataloging public T cell receptors. High-throughput TCR immunosequencing, statistical association of individual TCRs with disease status, and machine learning were combined to predict cytomegalovirus infection status. An early release that covered approximately 600 HLA-typed donors contained around 330 gigabases of sequencing data and tens of millions of unique TCR sequences. Of the 350 to 450 genotyped donors, roughly 80% were placed in the genetic ancestry cluster associated with self-reported Caucasian donors. The later analysis used no new phenotypic data to find candidate immune exposures, relying instead on TCR beta sequences and their occurrence across donors. The number of donors typed differed by locus, with about 629-630 for A, B, C, DRB1 and DQB1, around 500 for DQA1, 600 to 610 for DPA1, and over 400 for DPB1.

The cohort was made up of about 670 healthy bone marrow donors. At the time of sampling, every cohort member was nominally healthy, though immune exposures that went unrecorded were likely present. The donor tested CMV seronegative and was one of the 352 seronegative cohort members. Each donor provided a peripheral blood sample, and peripheral blood mononuclear cells were used for TCR beta sequencing. The Qiagen DNeasy Blood Extraction Kit was used to extract genomic DNA from the blood cell samples. Concerning this clone: Its specific antigen is unknown. No much larger clone is present one base from it, and per-base qualities are unavailable.

Libraries were made using the immunoSEQ multiplex PCR assay. For the multiplex PCR, a mixture combining 60 forward primers for TCR Vbeta segments and 13 reverse primers for TCR Jbeta segments was used. A multiplex PCR assay on genomic DNA amplified the CDR3 region of rearranged TCR beta genes. The Illumina HiSeq System was used to sequence the amplified TCR beta libraries as 87-base-pair reads. The paper's data handling went like this. Across the 640 or so repertoires, a later analysis counted some 80 million unique TCR beta chains, about 10 million of which were shared by at least two donors. To remove PCR and sequencing errors, raw reads were error-corrected and collapsed into unique sequences using a nearest-neighbor algorithm that merged closely related sequences. CDR3 sequences were aligned to IMGT reference sequences to assign V, D and J gene segments. For a sequence to be retained, a match of at least six nucleotides to both a V gene segment and a J gene segment was required. A rearrangement was called productive if the CDR3 had no stop codons and remained in frame with V and J, and every other rearrangement was called non-productive. CDR3 was defined according to IMGT convention as the region running from the second conserved V-encoded cysteine to the conserved J-encoded phenylalanine. The earlier analysis of some 600 of the donors excluded sequences that lacked an unambiguous match to a single V gene segment. An earlier analysis of several hundred of the donors classified V segments as functional when productive rearrangements were above 56.7% and as segregating when the standard deviation between donors was above 5%. A statistical classification framework was built for diagnosing cytomegalovirus status from the catalog of TCR beta chain sequences. A later analysis assigned V and J genes by comparing TCR nucleotide sequences with IMGT/GENE-DB human TR gene sequences. In a later analysis, CDR3 sequences and most-parsimonious VDJ recombination scenarios were assigned using the TCRdist pipeline. In a later analysis, each TCR beta chain was defined by its CDR3 amino acid sequence together with its V-gene family, and reads lacking a unique V-gene family were excluded. In a later analysis, fewer than 650 highly shared, low-generation-probability nucleotide sequences were removed to address suspected cross-contamination and a sequencing artifact. A later analysis calculated a clonal expansion index for each public chain from normalized within-repertoire ranks of inferred template counts. Generation probabilities in a later analysis came from a VDJ recombination model fitted to out-of-frame rearrangements, and those results were checked against IGoR. In a later analysis, hypergeometric tests were used to score TCR-TCR, TCR-HLA and TCR-CMV co-occurrence, with a repertoire-size bias correction applied to TCR pairs. A later analysis estimated false discovery rates by permuting HLA or CMV assignments 20 times. A later analysis grouped co-occurring TCRs with DBSCAN, adding TCRdist sequence similarity when clustering within HLA-allele-positive subsets. Repertoires with fewer than 30,000 or more than 120,000 public chains, plus five repertoires with anomalous nucleotide sharing, were excluded from co-occurrence clustering. Entries here come from immuneACCESS through TCRdb and include only in-frame sequences with V and J called. Some clones fail to appear in such tables; in the studies checked, an unresolved V gene covers under half of the shortfall, and the cause of the remainder is unknown. That table furnishes V, J and clone size, whereas the DNA furnished D and trimming. Here the sample has over 45,000 clones; 65% to 90% occur a single time. Roughly 4.5% of the sample rests with the top ten.

What the authors observed across the whole study: Several of the top co-occurrence clusters appeared to be linked to parvovirus B19, influenza, CMV and Epstein-Barr virus, according to a later analysis. Compared with the roughly 670-donor mean, donors in an Asian-associated ancestry cluster had fewer N-insertions in productive TCRs, according to a later genetic analysis. Roughly uniform sequencing depth across donors was assumed in presence/absence analyses, although this assumption may not hold. A later analysis found that HLA-associated TCR beta chains were more clonally expanded and had lower generation probabilities than equally common non-associated chains. A further reported finding was that TCR beta sequences accurately predicted the HLA-A and HLA-B alleles for most subjects in the first cohort. According to a later analysis, TCR association rates differed among HLA loci, with DRB1 alleles showing the most associated TCRs and HLA-C alleles showing the fewest. Across donors, most TCR sequences were observed very rarely, whereas some public TCRs were present in many individuals. A few of the identified cytomegalovirus-associated TCR beta chains were confirmed in vitro to be specific for cytomegalovirus antigens. Because some donors lacked HLA typing at each locus, the association tests relied only on the typed subset. In a later genetic analysis, a missense DCLRE1C variant was associated with V-gene and J-gene trimming of TCR beta chains, and the association was replicated in an independent cohort. In an earlier analysis of some 540 of the donors, most TCR beta V segments appeared in productive rearrangements about 87% or about 30% of the time, broadly matching IMGT annotations. In a later analysis, some 18,000 TCR beta sequences were associated with specific HLA alleles at a false discovery rate of 0.05. Strong co-occurrence of HLA alleles, especially DR and DQ, made assigning TCR associations to individual alleles difficult. Linkage disequilibrium might explain the correlated functional status among segregating V segments, but an unknown experimental factor could not be ruled out. Cytomegalovirus status was reported to be diagnosed by the classifier with high specificity and sensitivity in both the original and validation cohorts. A total of 150 or so TCR beta chains were listed by the study as associated with cytomegalovirus. For the cohort, immune exposure information was limited to CMV serostatus. A later analysis found that most CMV-associated TCR beta chains appeared HLA-restricted, with HLA associations seemingly driven largely by CMV exposure. This cohort had only TCR beta chains sequenced, and the lack of alpha or paired-chain data limited which features could be detected. The authors suggested that the approach could potentially be extended to other disease states and immunological phenotypes. The sequencing pipeline was judged likely to have produced a cluster of highly shared sequence variants as a technical artifact. The earlier analysis of 587 of the donors excluded 15 to 20 rarely observed V segments, including chromosome 9 orphons, because counts were too low.

The sequencing input was PBMCs. The sequence derives from a man in his thirties or forties in good health and CMV-seronegative.

CDR3 sequence: CASSLEGTGGQETQYF. The nucleotide sequence reads as follows: TGTGCCAGCAGCTTGGAGGGTACAGGGGGCCAAGAGACCCAGTACTTC. The V gene is TRBV5-5 and the J gene is TRBJ2-5; the junction holds 8 bases that match TRBD1. Ends trimmed: V by 0 bases, J by 1 base; bases unmatched to a gene: 5. Taken from the germline V gene (reference sequence), the CDR1 and CDR2 loops are SGHKS and YYEKEE. CDR3 length: 16 amino acids, cysteine to phenylalanine. Kept here is only the CDR3 DNA, which spans 48 bases and is read in frame from base 1.